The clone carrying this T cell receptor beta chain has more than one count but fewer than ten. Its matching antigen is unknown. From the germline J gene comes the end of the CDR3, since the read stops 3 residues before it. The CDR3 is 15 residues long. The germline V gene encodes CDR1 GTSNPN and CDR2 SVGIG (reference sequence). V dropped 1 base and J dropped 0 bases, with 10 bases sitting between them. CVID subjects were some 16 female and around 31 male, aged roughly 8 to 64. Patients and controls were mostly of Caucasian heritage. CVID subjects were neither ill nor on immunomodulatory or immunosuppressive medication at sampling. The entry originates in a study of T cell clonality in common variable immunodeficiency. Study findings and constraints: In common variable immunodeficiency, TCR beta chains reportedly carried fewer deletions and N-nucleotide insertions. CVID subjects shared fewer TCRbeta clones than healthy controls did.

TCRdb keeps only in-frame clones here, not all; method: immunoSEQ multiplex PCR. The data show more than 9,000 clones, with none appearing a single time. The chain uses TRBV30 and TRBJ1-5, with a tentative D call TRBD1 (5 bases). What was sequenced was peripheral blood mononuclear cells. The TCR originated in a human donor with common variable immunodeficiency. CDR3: CAWSGGHSSNQPQHF. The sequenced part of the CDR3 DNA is TGTGCCTGGAGTGGCGGACACTCTAGCAATCAGCCC.